The sequence of this T cell receptor beta chain was determined in a study of Tregs in tolerant kidney transplant recipients. For this clone: The antigen is not known.

Related graft donors supplied nonmyeloablative bone marrow transplants, and mixed chimerism was transient. Thawed PBMCs were FACS-sorted into unstimulated CD4+CD25+CD127- regulatory T cells, CD4+CD25- non-regulatory cells, CD4 and CD8 cells. Here immunoSEQ multiplex PCR was the method, and the copy in TCRdb shows in-frame clones only, minus some. The table has tens of thousands of clones, roughly nine tenths seen once; the top ten hold roughly 15%. Study-wide points: In tolerant patients, donor-specific Tregs outgrew total Tregs, suggesting antigen-driven expansion. Few patients were studied, so findings need validation in larger groups. For some patients, primers changed over time, blocking nucleotide-level comparison.

V trimming: 4 bases; J trimming: 4 bases; junction bases outside the gene matches: 10. The CDR3 is made up of 16 amino acids. Germline values: CDR1 SGHVS, CDR2 FNYEAQ. This chain links TRBV7-6 with TRBJ2-1; the match to TRBD2 covers 7 bases. This sample comprised CD8+ T cells from blood (PBMCs), obtained 24 months after the transplant. This receptor was taken from a human patient who received a combined kidney and bone marrow transplant. Part of the T cell pool may stem from the graft donor. The CDR3 is CASSSVGGSEYNEQFF. The CDR3 DNA sequence: TGTGCCAGCAGCTCGGTGGGCGGGAGTGAGTACAATGAGCAGTTCTTC.